Listed below are T cell receptor beta chains from one sample, sequenced in a study of cytotoxic CD8 clonotypes in ibrutinib-treated CLL. The data were produced by immunoSEQ multiplex PCR, yet TCRdb's version contains in-frame clones alone and is incomplete. The repertoire holds hundreds of thousands of clones, with under 70% as singletons. This specimen consisted of PBMCs, obtained after 36 months of ibrutinib treatment. These receptors were obtained from a human donor with chronic lymphocytic leukemia. Both conserved end residues are part of each CDR3. Each record gives: V gene, J gene, CDR3 protein.

TRBV7-9	TRBJ2-3	CASRSGTLPTDTQYF
TRBV10-3	TRBJ2-7	CAISELEGQGGYEQYF
TRBV6-4	TRBJ1-2	CASREGLAGGYTF
TRBV11-2	TRBJ2-3	CASSLAGLAGTPRTDTQYF
TRBV25-1	TRBJ2-3	CASSPRDTQYF
TRBV5-6	TRBJ2-7	CASSLEGYEQYF
TRBV25-1	TRBJ2-7	CASSEFGYEQYF
TRBV27	TRBJ2-1	CASRPRGLAGPYNEQFF
TRBV19	TRBJ1-5	CATRGSGPQHF
TRBV28	TRBJ2-7	CASSFGPREGGEQYF
TRBV27	TRBJ1-6	CASGSSDRVLSGSPLHF
TRBV5-1	TRBJ1-1	CASSLAGGHTEAFF
TRBV11-3	TRBJ2-6	CASSLIRAGANVLTF
TRBV5-1	TRBJ1-5	CASSPDRGGQPQHF
TRBV29-1	TRBJ2-5	CSAVLAYQETQYF
TRBV28	TRBJ1-1	CASSPGGAGNTEAFF
TRBV7-2	TRBJ1-5	CASSLGTGQNQPQHF
TRBV19	TRBJ1-2	CASSIQGRGYTF
TRBV10-2	TRBJ1-2	CASSGGDRNYGYTF
TRBV4-1	TRBJ1-1	CASSQGDRNTEAFF
TRBV5-1	TRBJ2-7	CASSLGQTGAPREQYF
TRBV7-3	TRBJ1-1	CASSLQGQGNTEAFF
TRBV5-1	TRBJ1-4	CASSLFAATNEKLFF
TRBV29-1	TRBJ2-5	CSVEGRNQETQYF
TRBV18	TRBJ2-7	CASSPPLGTGRLEQYF
TRBV5-6	TRBJ2-2	CASSLEGRENTGELFF
TRBV9	TRBJ2-7	CASSVGTSVYEQYF
TRBV18	TRBJ1-5	CASSPPPAENQPQHF
TRBV5-1	TRBJ2-3	CASSLTGNTDTQYF
TRBV6-5	TRBJ2-3	CASKGLNTDTQYF
TRBV6-7	TRBJ2-5	CASSYPREETQYF
TRBV9	TRBJ1-1	CASSPPGVTEAFF
TRBV15	TRBJ1-4	CATSRDRVLHEKLFF
TRBV20-1	TRBJ2-4	CSARDPRVQYF
TRBV28	TRBJ1-2	CASSSARGLGGYTF
TRBV28	TRBJ1-2	CASRLWGASGYGYTF
TRBV5-1	TRBJ2-5	CASSLRRFRLDRDQETQYF
TRBV9	TRBJ1-2	CASSVVEEGYTF
TRBV29-1	TRBJ2-7	CSVEDDRAYEQYF
TRBV25-1	TRBJ2-7	CARGGRGTYEQYF
TRBV29-1	TRBJ2-1	CSVGGVSVGTGGYNEQFF
TRBV7-9	TRBJ1-6	CASSQQLSSYNSPLHF
TRBV29-1	TRBJ1-2	CSVKVRDSWGYTF
TRBV13	TRBJ2-2	CASSGLVGGELFF
TRBV19	TRBJ1-1	CASNQGNTEAFF
TRBV29-1	TRBJ2-1	CSVEGLAGMSSYNEQFF
TRBV6-1	TRBJ2-7	CASSEVGGALYEQYF
TRBV6-5	TRBJ2-7	CASSYKDPRYEQYF
TRBV28	TRBJ1-1	CASSFYRVNTEAFF
TRBV11-2	TRBJ2-7	CASSSAPYEQYF
TRBV27	TRBJ2-3	CASQVAGAGTDTQYF
TRBV29-1	TRBJ2-7	CSVENPGAYEQYF
TRBV18	TRBJ2-3	CASSPTPERLVVGTQYF
TRBV6-5	TRBJ1-2	CASKAGDPYGYTF
TRBV5-4	TRBJ1-2	CASSLENRGANYGYTF